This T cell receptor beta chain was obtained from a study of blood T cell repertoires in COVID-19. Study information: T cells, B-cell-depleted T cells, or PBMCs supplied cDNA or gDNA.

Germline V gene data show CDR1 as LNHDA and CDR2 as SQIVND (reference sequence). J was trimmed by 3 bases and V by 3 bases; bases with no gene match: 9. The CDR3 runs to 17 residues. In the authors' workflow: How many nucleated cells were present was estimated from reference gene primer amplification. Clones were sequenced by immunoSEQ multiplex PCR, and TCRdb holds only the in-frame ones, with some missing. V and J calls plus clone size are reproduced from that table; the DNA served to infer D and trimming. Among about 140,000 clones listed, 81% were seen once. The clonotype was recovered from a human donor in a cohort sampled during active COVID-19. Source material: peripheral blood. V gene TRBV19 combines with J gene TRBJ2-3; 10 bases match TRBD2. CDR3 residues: CASSIFLSSGSTDTQYF. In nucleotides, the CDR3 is TGTGCCAGTAGTATCTTCCTTTCTAGCGGGAGTACAGATACGCAGTATTTT.